The 14 T cell receptor beta chains given below trace back to one sample, sequenced in a study of cytomegalovirus exposure and HLA in healthy donors. The PCR ran on 60 Vbeta and 13 Jbeta primers. Clones were read by immunoSEQ multiplex PCR, and TCRdb kept only the in-frame ones, dropping some. This table has around 150,000 clones, around 77% appearing once. The specimen was PBMCs. These receptors came from a young man in good health and CMV-seronegative.

This chain uses TRBV5-1 with TRBJ2-1; tentatively, D is TRBD1 (5 bases). The CDR3 spans 14 residues. V lost 3 bases to trimming and J lost 0 bases, with 7 bases between them. From germline, CDR1 is SGHRS and CDR2 YFSETQ. This CDR3 reads CASSYQGSYNEQFF. In nucleotides, the CDR3 is TGCGCCAGCAGCTATCAGGGCTCCTACAATGAGCAGTTCTTC. The whole variable domain, remainder taken from reference TRBV5-1 and TRBJ2-1, is KAGVTQTPRYLIKTRGQQVTLSCSPISGHRSVSWYQQTPGQGLQFLFEYFSETQRNKGNFPGRFSGRQFSNSRSEMNVSTLELGDSALYLCASSYQGSYNEQFFGPGTRLTVL.

V gene TRBV28 combines with J gene TRBJ2-5; D is ambiguous. CDR1 is MDHEN, CDR2 SYDVKM, per germline. The CDR3 loop spans 13 amino acids. V was shortened by 6 bases and J by 1 base, with 9 bases between the two germline ends. The CDR3 is CASSSSFQETQYF. DNA for the CDR3: TGTGCCAGCAGCTCAAGCTTCCAAGAGACCCAGTACTTC.

The chain carries TRBV6-5 and TRBJ1-1; a weak D match, TRBD1 (5 bases). The CDR3 is 13 residues long. Between the trimmed V and J ends, which lost 6 bases and 3 bases, there was a span of 11 bases. The germline gives CDR1 MNHEY, CDR2 SVGAGI. DNA for the CDR3: TGTGCCAGCAGACGTCAGGGCGACACTGAAGCTTTCTTT. Protein sequence: CASRRQGDTEAFF.

The chain recombines TRBV21-1 with TRBJ2-1; no DNA check was done on the table's D call, TRBD2. TRBV21-1 is labeled a pseudogene. The CDR3 runs 21 residues. CDR3 sequence: CASSQDRLRREVLLLPNEQFF. The CDR3 DNA is TGTGCCAGCAGCCAAGATCGATTGCGGCGGGAGGTCTTACTACTACCTAATGAGCAGTTCTTC.

This clone appeared once. The V call is TRBV14, the J call TRBJ2-1; D is undetermined. The CDR3 extends over 16 amino acids. The V and J ends lost 0 bases and 3 bases respectively, with 12 bases between them. Germline lookup yields CDR1 SGHDN and CDR2 FVKESK. CDR3 residues: CASSQDLAFGYNEQFF. CDR3 bases: TGTGCCAGCAGCCAAGATCTCGCGTTCGGCTACAATGAGCAGTTCTTC.

This chain links TRBV6-1 with TRBJ2-1; a weak D match, TRBD2 (6 bases). Germline values: CDR1 MNHNS, CDR2 SASEGT. Trimming pared 7 bases from V and 6 bases from J, leaving 19 bases between. The CDR3 has 15 amino acids. The CDR3 loop reads CASTSGTFYGNEQFF. DNA of the CDR3: TGTGCCAGCACCTCCGGGACTTTCTACGGCAATGAGCAGTTCTTC.

The chain is built from TRBV6-5 and TRBJ1-4; 8 bases map to TRBD1. This CDR3 spans 15 amino acids. The V gene's germline CDR1 is MNHEY and CDR2 SVGAGI. V lost 6 bases, J lost 7 bases, and 10 bases stayed unmatched. CDR3 nucleotides: TGTGCCAGCAGGGACCAGGGGGCAAAAGGTGAAAAACTGTTTTTT. Translated: CASRDQGAKGEKLFF.

V usage is TRBV14 and J usage is TRBJ2-5, with a possible D match to TRBD2 (6 bases). Between the trimmed V and J ends, which lost 0 bases and 2 bases, there was a span of 19 bases. CDR1 is SGHDN, CDR2 FVKESK, per germline. The CDR3 covers 18 residues. Here the CDR3 DNA reads TGTGCCAGCAGCCAAGATCTACAGGAGGGCCCCCTTCAAGAGACCCAGTACTTC. Protein sequence: CASSQDLQEGPLQETQYF.

This clone occurred a few times. The chain links TRBV2 to TRBJ1-4; maybe TRBD1 (5 bases). The CDR3 spans 18 residues. With 3 bases removed from V and 4 bases from J, the gap between germline ends came to 21 bases. Germline V gene sequence: CDR1 SNHLY, CDR2 FYNNEI. This chain's CDR3 is CASSERLFMGRDNEKLFF. CDR3 coding DNA: TGTGCCAGCAGTGAGCGGCTCTTTATGGGGCGGGATAATGAAAAACTGTTTTTT.

This clone was counted between two and nine times. The chain has TRBV30 and TRBJ2-1; 8 bases fit TRBD1. The junction had 9 bases not matched to a gene; V was cut back by 0 bases and J by 2 bases. This CDR3 has 17 amino acids. CDR1 is GTSNPN and CDR2 is SVGIG in the germline V gene (reference sequence). The CDR3 sequence: CAWSVPTGDLPYNEQFF. The CDR3, as DNA: TGTGCCTGGAGTGTCCCGACAGGGGATCTACCCTACAATGAGCAGTTCTTC.

The chain joins TRBV5-1 to TRBJ2-1; weak D call: TRBD1 (5 bases). The CDR3 is made up of 14 amino acids. CDR1 is SGHRS and CDR2 is YFSETQ in the germline V gene. V lost 0 bases and J lost 8, with 12 bases in between. In nucleotides, the CDR3 is TGCGCCAGCAGCTTGGCGGACATCGAGGATGAGCAGTTCTTC. Protein sequence: CASSLADIEDEQFF.

The chain joins TRBV5-6 to TRBJ1-2, with D possibly TRBD1 on 5 matching bases. This CDR3 region has 15 residues. V lost 0 bases and J 2 bases, leaving 11 bases between the germline ends. Germline V gene lookup returns CDR1 SGHDT and CDR2 YYEEEE. CDR3 loop: CASSLGQNLNYGYTF. DNA of the CDR3: TGTGCCAGCAGCTTGGGACAGAACTTAAACTATGGCTACACCTTC.

The chain recombines TRBV5-1 with TRBJ2-7; a possible D gene is TRBD2 (6 bases). The CDR3 runs to 16 residues. Per the germline V gene, CDR1 is SGHRS and CDR2 is YFSETQ. Trimming left V 5 bases short and J 6 bases short, with 24 bases between. CDR3 sequence: CASSSKGAAEGSEQYF. For the CDR3, the DNA is TGCGCCAGCAGTTCTAAAGGGGCGGCGGAGGGGTCCGAGCAGTACTTC.

The chain carries TRBV10-3 and TRBJ2-7, with D perhaps TRBD2 (6 bases). V was trimmed by 6 bases and J by 0 bases, leaving 15 bases between them. The CDR3 length is 15 residues. In germline, CDR1 is ENHRY, CDR2 SYGVKD. The CDR3 region is CAISDRGRSSYEQYF. The CDR3 DNA follows: TGTGCCATCAGCGATCGAGGGAGGAGCTCCTACGAGCAGTACTTC.